This T cell receptor (beta chain) came from a study of tissue T cells after allogeneic stem cell transplantation. Overall study: Pathologist H&E review favored samples with visible lymphocytes for sequencing among multiple samples.

Survey-depth TCRbeta CDR3 sequencing reported V/J genes and productive frequencies. Method: immunoSEQ multiplex PCR; TCRdb's copy keeps in-frame clones and lacks some. The sample includes over a hundred clones, 70% to 75% seen only once; the top ten take 56%. CDR3 length equals 16 residues. This clone was seen only a few times. Antigen unknown. Study-wide points: Anatomically similar tissues had similar TCR repertoires within each patient. Blood and spleen captured only part of the tissue TCR repertoire.

The receptor was derived from a female patient between 40 and 69 years old with steroid-refractory graft-versus-host disease after an allogeneic stem cell transplant. Some T cells may trace back to the graft donor. The chain recombines TRBV7-5 with TRBJ2-3; TRBD2, the table's D call, was not compared with the DNA. TRBV7-5 is reported as a pseudogene. This specimen consisted of ascending colon tissue, obtained at autopsy. Here the CDR3 reads CVRSLGPGLESDTQYF. CDR3 bases: TGTGTCAGAAGCTTAGGGCCGGGACTAGAATCTGATACGCAGTATTTT.